The following is a TCR beta chain sequence with its context. The CDR3 runs to 14 residues. The V and J ends lost 2 bases and 4 bases, in that order; junction bases with no gene match: 0. CDR1 MNHEY and CDR2 SVGAGI come from the germline V gene. Participant-reported clinical history was the basis for cohort assignment. Measured with immunoSEQ multiplex PCR; TCRdb has only the in-frame clones, and not every one. The repertoire includes 350,000 to 400,000 clones, roughly 90% of them detected once, and about 0.89% sits in the top ten. This record belongs to a study of blood T cell repertoires in COVID-19. Turning to the study itself: Sites across the United States, Italy and Spain contributed samples from acute and convalescent COVID-19. The cDNA or gDNA used as material had been derived from T cells, B-cell-depleted T cells, or PBMCs.

The source of this sequence is a woman aged 25-40 years with acute COVID-19. The sample was PBMCs or T cells enriched from blood (not recorded which). This chain links TRBV6-5 with TRBJ2-2; 8 positions agree with TRBD2. This CDR3 reads CASSYRGGTGELFF. CDR3 sequence (DNA): TGTGCCAGCAGTTACCGGGGGGGCACCGGGGAGCTGTTTTTT.